This T cell receptor (beta chain) came from a study of blood T cell repertoires in COVID-19. Across the whole study: Whether acute or convalescent, the COVID-19 samples came from the United States, Italy and Spain. PBMCs, B-cell-depleted T cells, or T cells provided the cDNA or gDNA that made up the material.

Authors' analysis steps: Estimates of nucleated cell counts were drawn from the amplification of reference gene primers. Sequencing used immunoSEQ multiplex PCR; TCRdb keeps in-frame clones, though not all of them. Clone size and V and J calls were adopted from that table, with D and trimming inferred from the DNA. This repertoire shows about 400,000 clones, around 84% found once; its top ten account for under 3%. Trimming removed 3 bases at V and 5 bases at J, with 13 bases between. Germline V gives CDR1 KGHSH, CDR2 LQKENI. The CDR3 extends over 14 amino acids. The sequence derives from a human donor in a cohort sampled during active COVID-19. This chain links TRBV18 with TRBJ2-5, with TRBD1 as a possible D gene (6 bases). Material: peripheral blood. The CDR3 DNA reads TGTGCCAGCTCACCTTCAGGGGACGGGGAGACCCAGTACTTC. It yields the protein CASSPSGDGETQYF.